This T cell receptor (beta chain) was sequenced for a study of CD8 T cells in ankylosing spondylitis. Study findings and constraints: Significantly higher representation of disease-linked clones was reported for matched ankylosing spondylitis synovial fluid.

This clonotype was detected once. Its antigen is unknown. CDR3 length: 17 residues. V lost 0 bases, J lost 1 base, and 14 bases lay in between. Germline loops: CDR1 SGHVS, CDR2 FQNEAQ. MiXCR, run by TCRdb on the 5' RACE reads, gives a single entry per CDR3 protein. Here the sample spans about 240,000 distinct CDR3 sequences, 7.5% to 9% being singletons. This receptor was taken from a male donor with ankylosing spondylitis or in good health (not recorded which). V gene TRBV7-8 combines with J gene TRBJ2-3; maybe TRBD2 (6 bases). The source material was blood, either unsorted or a sorted T cell fraction (not recorded which). DNA for the CDR3: TGTGCCAGCAGCTTAGCGAGGGGAGGTCTAGGCACAGATACGCAGTATTTT. This encodes CASSLARGGLGTDTQYF.